This is a list of T cell receptor beta chains from one sample in a study of T cell changes during pregnancy in multiple sclerosis. TCRdb's copy holds only in-frame clones and misses some; the assay was immunoSEQ multiplex PCR. The table has 90,000 to 95,000 clones, approximately 92% seen once. The sequences come from peripheral blood, collected in the first trimester of pregnancy. These receptors all stem from a female donor with multiple sclerosis, enrolled in a pregnancy study. The CDR3 runs from the conserved cysteine through the conserved F or W. The order of the fields is V gene, clone size, CDR3 protein. For some rows the clone size is stated as once, few or many, or as a class when expanded; others skip it.

V gene: TRBV29-1
clone size: -
CDR3 protein: CSTTEGEGSPLHF

V gene: TRBV12-5
clone size: -
CDR3 protein: CASGLQEGYGYTF

V gene: TRBV13
clone size: -
CDR3 protein: CASSLGGAISSYEQYF

V gene: TRBV6-5
clone size: -
CDR3 protein: CASSYSILGGNYGYTF

V gene: TRBV19
clone size: -
CDR3 protein: CASSIVKTNYGYTF

V gene: TRBV10-3
clone size: -
CDR3 protein: CAISESVGSGYTF

V gene: TRBV29-1
clone size: -
CDR3 protein: CSVAKGALSDEQYF

V gene: TRBV5-5
clone size: -
CDR3 protein: CASSEFQGWSYNSPLHF

V gene: TRBV7-7
clone size: -
CDR3 protein: CASSLGQESTIYF

V gene: TRBV30
clone size: -
CDR3 protein: CAWSRDSYNEQFF

V gene: TRBV5-1
clone size: -
CDR3 protein: CASSLRVSGRSSYNEQFF

V gene: TRBV19
clone size: -
CDR3 protein: CASSISATGRSEKLFF

V gene: TRBV6-6
clone size: -
CDR3 protein: CASSGQGEGRAEAFF

V gene: TRBV2
clone size: -
CDR3 protein: CATSRDRDYEQYF

V gene: TRBV4-1
clone size: -
CDR3 protein: CASSHRQGGEKLFF

V gene: TRBV15
clone size: -
CDR3 protein: CATSRTGATNEKLFF

V gene: TRBV5-6
clone size: -
CDR3 protein: CASSFLVPETQYF

V gene: TRBV6-4
clone size: -
CDR3 protein: CASSERGSGANVLTF

V gene: TRBV9
clone size: -
CDR3 protein: CASSHRGAGPTDTQYF

V gene: TRBV23-1
clone size: -
CDR3 protein: CASSVLRPRQETQYF

V gene: TRBV7-9
clone size: -
CDR3 protein: CASSRDRDRSYNSPLHF

V gene: TRBV6-5
clone size: once
CDR3 protein: CASERGEGRNEQFF

V gene: TRBV27
clone size: -
CDR3 protein: CASSLTPDTQYF

V gene: TRBV21-1
clone size: -
CDR3 protein: CASARLVNPYEQYF

V gene: TRBV10-1
clone size: -
CDR3 protein: CASSDGREQYF

V gene: TRBV6-4
clone size: once
CDR3 protein: CASSDGGGTQYF

V gene: TRBV4-2
clone size: -
CDR3 protein: CASSRTLFATNEKLFF

V gene: TRBV19
clone size: -
CDR3 protein: CASSFTGSVYGYTF

V gene: TRBV29-1
clone size: -
CDR3 protein: CGGANTGELFF

V gene: TRBV25-1
clone size: -
CDR3 protein: CASSEATGETQYF

V gene: TRBV7-2
clone size: -
CDR3 protein: CASSSNSGQETQYF

V gene: TRBV9
clone size: -
CDR3 protein: CASSVVSNTGELFF

V gene: TRBV5-1
clone size: -
CDR3 protein: CASSSFGTFPALHF

V gene: TRBV18
clone size: -
CDR3 protein: CASSPSGVSYTEQFF

V gene: TRBV5-1
clone size: -
CDR3 protein: CASSWGTSGGSETQYF

V gene: TRBV7-8
clone size: -
CDR3 protein: CASSHTPSGTGVRGYTF

V gene: TRBV4-1
clone size: -
CDR3 protein: CASSQVEASSGNTIYF

V gene: TRBV16
clone size: -
CDR3 protein: CASSLSTDYEQYF

V gene: TRBV2
clone size: -
CDR3 protein: CASVSGVETQYF

V gene: TRBV5-4
clone size: once
CDR3 protein: CASSLEGGGFEQYF

V gene: TRBV10-1
clone size: -
CDR3 protein: CASSRGFNSPLHF

V gene: TRBV27
clone size: -
CDR3 protein: CASSSGGARRETQYF

V gene: TRBV6-8
clone size: -
CDR3 protein: CAIPDGGSPLRPGRSYNEQFF

V gene: TRBV5-1
clone size: -
CDR3 protein: CASSQQDRGTGGEAFF

V gene: TRBV27
clone size: once
CDR3 protein: CASSPEDRGSEAFF

V gene: TRBV7-2
clone size: -
CDR3 protein: CASSLVGQGANQPQHF

V gene: TRBV5-4
clone size: -
CDR3 protein: CASSPGGTGTDTQYF

V gene: TRBV27
clone size: -
CDR3 protein: CASSFLRGAQETQYF

V gene: TRBV6-5
clone size: -
CDR3 protein: CASSRLGGYEQYF

V gene: TRBV21-1
clone size: -
CDR3 protein: CASSETGTHQFF

V gene: TRBV2
clone size: once
CDR3 protein: CASTVQMNTEAFF

V gene: TRBV5-4
clone size: -
CDR3 protein: CASSLYRGSGANVLTF

V gene: TRBV10-3
clone size: -
CDR3 protein: CAIKDRAKNTEAFF

V gene: TRBV18
clone size: once
CDR3 protein: CASSTSSANTEAFF

V gene: TRBV19
clone size: -
CDR3 protein: CASSIPDSGLYEQYF

V gene: TRBV5-6
clone size: -
CDR3 protein: CASTQGRGKNIQYF

V gene: TRBV19
clone size: -
CDR3 protein: CASSIGQGGKETQYF

V gene: TRBV9
clone size: -
CDR3 protein: CASSVVSKRNTEAFF

V gene: TRBV18
clone size: -
CDR3 protein: CASSLGTVRETQYF